These 14 T cell receptor beta chains originate from one sample sequenced in a study of blood T cell repertoires in COVID-19. Clones were read by immunoSEQ multiplex PCR, and TCRdb kept only the in-frame ones, dropping some. The sample yields roughly 49,000 clones, approximately 91% seen once. The specimen was peripheral blood. All receptors come from a human donor in a cohort sampled during active COVID-19.

The J gene is TRBJ1-1, the V gene TRBV28; the D gene is possibly TRBD1 (5 bases). With 7 bases removed from V and 5 bases from J, the gap between germline ends came to 23 bases. This CDR3 has 16 residues. From germline, CDR1 is MDHEN and CDR2 SYDVKM. CDR3 in amino acids: CASIGARGRWGTEAFF. The CDR3, as DNA: TGTGCCAGCATAGGGGCAAGAGGAAGGTGGGGAACTGAAGCTTTCTTT.

V is TRBV21-1 and J is TRBJ1-1. TRBV21-1 constitutes a pseudogene. The CDR3 is 17 amino acids. The CDR3 bases are TGTGCCAGCAGCGTTGGAATCCCGGACGGGATGAACACTGAAGCTTTCTTT. This sequence encodes CASSVGIPDGMNTEAFF.

V and J are TRBV3-1 (or the pseudogene TRBV3-2) and TRBJ1-1; D is ambiguous. The V end lost 0 bases, the J end lost 1 base, and 6 bases lay between the germline ends. CDR1 and CDR2 (germline): LGHDT, YNNKEL (reference sequence). The CDR3 extends over 14 amino acids. This CDR3 is CASSQDSENTEAFF. CDR3 sequence (DNA): TGTGCCAGCAGCCAAGACTCAGAGAACACTGAAGCTTTCTTT.

This chain connects TRBV19 to TRBJ1-1, with D unresolved. V lost 5 bases to trimming and J lost 1 base, with 2 bases between them. This CDR3 is 11 amino acids long. CDR1 LNHDA and CDR2 SQIVND come from the germline V gene (reference sequence). CDR3 DNA: TGTGCCAGTAGTCGGAACACTGAAGCTTTCTTT. Encoded protein: CASSRNTEAFF.

CDR3 amino acids: CASSIKGGRGSNQPQHF. DNA for the CDR3: TGTGCCAGCAGTATAAAGGGTGGTCGAGGGAGCAATCAGCCCCAGCATTTT. V usage is TRBV7-2 and J usage is TRBJ1-5; the D is unclear. This CDR3 is 17 amino acids long. The germline V gene encodes CDR1 SGHTA and CDR2 FQGNSA. V lost 6 bases and J 1 base, leaving 19 bases between the germline ends.

V is TRBV7-9 and J is TRBJ1-1; a possible D gene is TRBD1 (5 bases). V was pared by 5 bases and J by 6 bases, with 22 bases between. This CDR3 has 16 residues. CDR1 is SEHNR and CDR2 is FQNEAQ in the germline V gene (reference sequence). The CDR3 DNA reads as TGTGCCAGCAGCCCCCCTTTGTCGAAGGGGAGGTCTGAAGCTTTCTTT. This sequence encodes CASSPPLSKGRSEAFF.

The rearrangement links TRBV19 to TRBJ2-3, with 9 bases aligning to TRBD2. Germline values: CDR1 LNHDA, CDR2 SQIVND (reference sequence). Unmatched junction bases numbered 11, after V lost 5 bases and J lost 2 bases. CDR3 length: 17 amino acids. CDR3 residues: CASSQRKAGGVTDTQYF. The CDR3 DNA reads TGTGCCAGTAGTCAGCGGAAAGCGGGGGGTGTCACAGATACGCAGTATTTT.

This sequence joins TRBV29-1 and TRBJ2-1; 14 positions agree with TRBD2. From germline, CDR1 is SQVTM and CDR2 ANQGSEA. V was pared by 5 bases and J by 5 bases, with 2 bases of the junction left unmatched. The CDR3 is made up of 14 amino acids. CDR3 loop: CSVLGLAGDNEQFF. CDR3 nucleotide sequence: TGCAGCGTTCTGGGACTAGCGGGAGACAATGAGCAGTTCTTC.

This chain uses TRBV6-5 with TRBJ1-1, with D tentatively TRBD1 (6 bases). V lost 8 bases, J lost 6 bases, and 16 bases lay in between. Per germline, CDR1 MNHEY and CDR2 SVGAGI. There are 13 residues in the CDR3. In DNA form, the CDR3 reads TGTGCCAGCCACGGGGGGCCGTCGGCTGAAGCTTTCTTT. Its protein product is CASHGGPSAEAFF.

The J gene is TRBJ2-2, the V gene TRBV7-9; 7 bases map to TRBD2. Per germline, CDR1 SEHNR and CDR2 FQNEAQ (reference sequence). This CDR3 has 17 amino acids. J lost 7 bases, V lost 1 base, and 12 bases had no gene match. For the CDR3, the DNA is TGTGCCAGCAGCTTAGGAGTCTCGCGGGAGACAGACGGGGAGCTGTTTTTT. As protein: CASSLGVSRETDGELFF. Combining the CDR3 with reference TRBV7-9 and TRBJ2-2 gives the whole variable domain DTGVSQNPRHKITKRGQNVTFRCDPISEHNRLYWYRQTLGQGPEFLTYFQNEAQLEKSRLLSDRFSAERPKGSFSTLEIQRTEQGDSAMYLCASSLGVSRETDGELFFGEGSRLTVL.

The chain joins TRBV6-5 to TRBJ2-1; TRBD2 is a possible D gene (6 bases). This CDR3 region has 14 residues. Germline CDR1 reads MNHEY; CDR2 reads SVGAGI. The V end lost 6 bases, the J end lost 0 bases, and 9 bases lay between the germline ends. The CDR3 region has the DNA TGTGCCAGCAGCCGGGACTCCTCCTACAATGAGCAGTTCTTC. Translating gives CASSRDSSYNEQFF.

The V and J genes are TRBV7-3 and TRBJ2-2; 10 bases agree with TRBD2. Germline trimming cut 0 bases from V and 4 bases from J; bases unmatched to any gene: 2. The CDR3 runs to 16 residues. Germline V gives CDR1 SGHTA, CDR2 FQGTGA. The CDR3 DNA reads TGTGCCAGCAGCTTAACTAGCGGGGGGCTCACCGGGGAGCTGTTTTTT. Its protein is CASSLTSGGLTGELFF.

V and J are TRBV6-5 and TRBJ2-3; 9 bases align to TRBD2. The CDR3 consists of 16 residues. The J segment lost 1 base and the V segment lost 2 bases, leaving 4 bases of the junction unmatched. Germline CDR1 MNHEY, CDR2 SVGAGI. The CDR3 spells CASSYTREGGTDTQYF. In DNA form, the CDR3 reads TGTGCCAGCAGTTACACGCGGGAGGGTGGCACAGATACGCAGTATTTT.

J is TRBJ1-1 and V is TRBV13; D remains ambiguous. Per germline, CDR1 PRHDT and CDR2 FYEKMQ (reference sequence). V gave up 3 bases and J gave up 5 bases, with 7 bases separating them. This CDR3 has 12 amino acids. CDR3 nucleotide sequence: TGTGCCAGCAGCTTGGGGAGGACTGAAGCTTTCTTT. Protein: CASSLGRTEAFF.